This TCR beta chain was sequenced during a study of somatic mutations in cytotoxic T cells in rheumatoid arthritis. Study summary: Blood samples of about 29 ml were drawn from patients (in EDTA) right after diagnosis and before any treatment.

Here immunoSEQ multiplex PCR was the method, and the copy in TCRdb shows in-frame clones only, minus some. The sample consists of about 19,000 clones, about 80% of them appearing once. Positive magnetic bead selection was used to isolate CD4+ and CD8+ cells; purity was checked by flow cytometry. Findings and caveats of the study: Rising age went with increasing CD8+ clonality in rheumatoid arthritis patients; healthy controls showed no such increase.

This clone occurred a few times. Its antigen is not identified. Trimming removed 2 bases from V and 0 bases from J, with 10 bases in between. The germline CDR1 and CDR2 sequences are MNHEY and SVGAGI. The CDR3 loop spans 15 amino acids. The chain combines TRBV6-5 with TRBJ1-1; no definite D call. Material: CD8+ T cells sorted from blood. This clonotype was sampled from an adult with rheumatoid arthritis. CDR3: CASSYLQRMNTEAFF. In DNA form, the CDR3 reads TGTGCCAGCAGTTACCTCCAAAGGATGAACACTGAAGCTTTCTTT.